What follows are 29 T cell receptor beta chains derived from one specimen sequenced in a study of T cells in Graves' hyperthyroidism and ophthalmopathy. The TCR beta CDR3 regions underwent amplification using RNA transcripts as the source. The HTBI set primed first-round TCR CDR3 RT-PCR. TCRdb re-called the multiplex PCR reads with MiXCR, one entry per CDR3 protein. This table holds over 650,000 distinct CDR3 sequences, less than 45% found once. Input material: peripheral blood or thyroid tissue (not recorded which). These receptor sequences come from an adult man with Graves' disease, either hyperthyroidism or ophthalmopathy (not recorded which).

This chain joins TRBV19 and TRBJ2-7; no clear D gene. Between the trimmed V and J ends, which lost 3 bases and 2 bases, there was a span of 8 bases. This CDR3 comprises 13 residues. The germline V gene encodes CDR1 LNHDA and CDR2 SQIVND (reference sequence). The CDR3 sequence is CASSMRGPYEQYF. The CDR3 DNA reads as TGTGCCAGTAGTATGAGAGGACCCTACGAGCAGTACTTC.

The chain recombines TRBV7-2 with TRBJ1-6; 8 bases match TRBD1. The germline CDR1 and CDR2 sequences are SGHTA and FQGNSA. The CDR3 consists of 16 residues. V shed 6 bases and J 4 bases; nucleotides not matched to a gene: 8. The CDR3 DNA follows: TGTGCCAGCAGGCGTCTACAGGGGGTATATAATTCACCCCTCCACTTT. Translation gives CASRRLQGVYNSPLHF.

A word on this clonotype: Just one base apart from a much larger clone, this may be a read error. The chain carries TRBV24-1 and TRBJ1-5; 12 bases match TRBD1. Germline CDR1 reads KGHDR; CDR2 reads SFDVKD. The V segment lost 4 bases and the J segment 5 bases; nucleotides outside the gene matches: 5. This CDR3 is built from 16 residues. The CDR3 region has the DNA TGTGCCACCAGTGAGTCCGGGACAGGGGGCGATCAGCCCCAGCATTTT. Translating it yields CATSESGTGGDQPQHF.

This clonotype showed up just a few times. This chain joins TRBV19 and TRBJ1-3; tentative D call: TRBD1 (5 bases). The CDR3 is 17 amino acids. The germline V and J ends were trimmed by 3 bases and 4 bases, with 19 bases remaining between them. The V gene's germline CDR1 is LNHDA and CDR2 SQIVND (reference sequence). CDR3 sequence reads: CASSISGPTLTGNTIYF. CDR3 nucleotide sequence: TGTGCCAGTAGTATTTCGGGACCAACCCTGACGGGAAACACCATATATTTT.

This clonotype turned up a few times. V is TRBV7-3 and J is TRBJ2-2, with D possibly TRBD2 on 5 matching bases. V was trimmed by 6 bases and J by 6 bases, leaving 20 bases between them. The CDR3 runs 16 residues. Germline V gene sequence: CDR1 SGHTA, CDR2 FQGTGA. The CDR3 loop reads CASSSGGGRVAGELFF. The CDR3 DNA reads as TGTGCCAGCAGTTCCGGTGGAGGTCGGGTGGCCGGGGAGCTGTTTTTT.

This clonotype was seen ten or more times. This rearrangement joins TRBV11-3 to TRBJ2-7; a weak D match, TRBD1 (6 bases). V shed 5 bases and J shed 2 bases, with 13 bases lying between them. The CDR3 spans 14 residues. Germline CDR1 and CDR2: SGHNT and YENEEA. The CDR3 DNA is TGTGCCAGCAGCCAGCTGTACAGGGCCTACGAGCAGTACTTC. It codes for CASSQLYRAYEQYF. The entire variable domain, with the rest obtained from reference TRBV11-3 and TRBJ2-7, is as follows: EAGVVQSPRYKIIEKKQPVAFWCNPISGHNTLYWYLQNLGQGPELLIRYENEEAVDDSQLPKDRFSAERLKGVDSTLKIQPAELGDSAVYLCASSQLYRAYEQYFGPGTRLTVT.

The rearrangement joins TRBV25-1 to TRBJ1-4; 7 nucleotides align to TRBD1. The germline V gene has CDR1 MGHDK and CDR2 SYGVNS. CDR3 length: 15 residues. With V trimmed by 0 bases and J by 4 bases, 2 bases remained unmatched. CDR3 sequence (DNA): TGTGCCAGCAGTGAATATGCAGGGGGTAATGAAAAACTGTTTTTT. Protein sequence: CASSEYAGGNEKLFF.

This clonotype has more than one count but fewer than ten. This sequence joins TRBV14 and TRBJ2-2, with D perhaps matching TRBD1 or TRBD2 (5 bases each). Trimming removed 2 bases at V and 5 bases at J, with 6 bases between. CDR1 is SGHDN and CDR2 is FVKESK in the germline V gene. This CDR3 is 13 amino acids long. The chain's CDR3 is CASSQWGTGELFF. CDR3 bases: TGTGCCAGCAGCCAATGGGGGACCGGGGAGCTGTTTTTT.

V usage is TRBV10-3 and J usage is TRBJ1-2, with D possibly being TRBD1 (5 bases). Germline V gene sequence: CDR1 ENHRY, CDR2 SYGVKD. Trimming stripped 6 bases from V and 4 bases from J, with 9 bases between. CDR3 length: 12 amino acids. The CDR3 sequence: CAISLGTYGYTF. The CDR3, as DNA: TGTGCCATCAGCCTCGGGACCTATGGCTACACCTTC.

V gene TRBV5-4 combines with J gene TRBJ1-1, with 9 bases identical to TRBD1. The ends lost 4 bases at V and 4 bases at J; junction bases unmatched: 5. The germline CDR1 and CDR2 sequences are SGHNT and YYREEE (reference sequence). CDR3 length equals 14 residues. CDR3 region: CASSHRGLSTEAFF. DNA for the CDR3: TGTGCCAGCAGCCACAGGGGGCTTAGCACTGAAGCTTTCTTT. Variable domain in full (rest from reference TRBV5-4 and TRBJ1-1): ETGVTQSPTHLIKTRGQQVTLRCSSQSGHNTVSWYQQALGQGPQFIFQYYREEENGRGNFPPRFSGLQFPNYSSELNVNALELDDSALYLCASSHRGLSTEAFFGQGTRLTVV.

The sample holds a few counts of this clonotype. V and J are TRBV7-2 and TRBJ2-7; TRBD2 matches 9 bases. The CDR3 runs to 16 residues. Per germline, CDR1 SGHTA and CDR2 FQGNSA. The J segment lost 4 bases and the V segment lost 1 base, leaving 8 bases of the junction unmatched. The CDR3 DNA is TGTGCCAGCAGCTTAGGGTATGCGGGAGGGACTTACGAGCAGTACTTC. Translated: CASSLGYAGGTYEQYF.

This clonotype was counted only a few times. Relative to the germline gene, one junction end is altered; a read error may explain this. The chain uses TRBV5-1 and TRBJ1-5; D possibly corresponds to TRBD1 (5 bases). This CDR3 contains 13 residues. The germline V gene encodes CDR1 SGHRS and CDR2 YFSETQ. The CDR3 sequence: CASSRDGDQPQHF. For the CDR3, the DNA is TGTGCCAGCAGTCGGGACGGGGATCAGCCCCAGCATTTT.

The chain couples TRBV14 to TRBJ2-5; 9 bases are shared with TRBD1. The CDR3 covers 12 residues. With 5 bases clipped from V and 12 bases from J, the junction kept 7 bases outside the gene matches. The germline gives CDR1 SGHDN, CDR2 FVKESK. CDR3: CASSGWDRVKYF. DNA for the CDR3: TGTGCCAGCAGCGGCTGGGACAGGGTTAAGTACTTC. Drawing the rest from reference TRBV14 and TRBJ2-5, the complete variable domain is EAGVTQFPSHSVIEKGQTVTLRCDPISGHDNLYWYRRVMGKEIKFLLHFVKESKQDESGMPNNRFLAERTGGTYSTLKVQPAELEDSGVYFCASSGWDRVKYFGPGTRLLVL.

This clonotype was counted between two and nine times. The chain carries TRBV2 and TRBJ2-5; tentatively, D is TRBD2 (6 bases). The ends were cut back, 6 bases at V and 3 bases at J, with 20 bases in the middle. Germline CDR1 is SNHLY and CDR2 is FYNNEI. The length of the CDR3 is 16 residues. CDR3 DNA: TGTGCCAGCAGCAGGACCGTAGCGGCCCCCAAAGAGACCCAGTACTTC. Protein product: CASSRTVAAPKETQYF. Variable domain in full (rest from reference TRBV2 and TRBJ2-5): EPEVTQTPSHQVTQMGQEVILRCVPISNHLYFYWYRQILGQKVEFLVSFYNNEISEKSEIFDDQFSVERPDGSNFTLKIRSTKLEDSAMYFCASSRTVAAPKETQYFGPGTRLLVL.

The chain uses TRBV6-5 and TRBJ1-2, with TRBD1 as a possible D gene (6 bases). Trimming cost V 5 bases and J 4 bases, with 14 bases left between them. The CDR3 runs to 14 residues. Germline values: CDR1 MNHEY, CDR2 SVGAGI. DNA for the CDR3: TGTGCCAGCAGTCTCACACAGGGAATCTATGGCTACACCTTC. It codes for CASSLTQGIYGYTF.

This chain links TRBV29-1 with TRBJ1-2; no definite D call. V shed 0 bases and J shed 5 bases, with 7 bases lying between them. The CDR3 is made up of 12 amino acids. Germline V gene lookup returns CDR1 SQVTM and CDR2 ANQGSEA. The CDR3: CSVEDGRYGYTF. CDR3 nucleotides: TGCAGCGTTGAAGACGGGCGGTATGGCTACACCTTC.

This clonotype was detected only once. It may be a read error: a sequence one base away is much more abundant. The rearrangement uses TRBV20-1 and TRBJ2-7, with D maybe TRBD1 (6 bases). The CDR3 spans 12 residues. The V end lost 5 bases, the J end lost 5 bases, and 13 bases lay between the germline ends. Germline V gene sequence: CDR1 DFQATT, CDR2 SNEGSKA (reference sequence). CDR3: CSASDRRDEQYF. The CDR3 coding sequence is TGCAGTGCTTCCGACAGGCGAGACGAGCAGTACTTC.

This clonotype was seen ten or more times. The chain combines TRBV29-1 with TRBJ2-5, with D unclear. The CDR3 has 14 residues. Germline lookup yields CDR1 SQVTM and CDR2 ANQGSEA. Trimming removed 0 bases at V and 5 bases at J, with 13 bases between. Here the CDR3 DNA reads TGCAGCGTTGAAGATATTCAGGATGGCGAGACCCAGTACTTC. Its translation is CSVEDIQDGETQYF.

V is TRBV12-3 or TRBV12-4 and J is TRBJ1-1; TRBD1 might be the D (6 bases). CDR3 length equals 14 residues. Trimming removed 4 bases from V and 5 bases from J, with 14 bases in between. The CDR3 sequence is CASSYSGVDTEAFF. The CDR3 nucleotides read TGTGCCAGCAGTTACTCAGGGGTTGATACTGAAGCTTTCTTT.

This clonotype showed up just once. The chain recombines TRBV25-1 with TRBJ1-1; D gene ambiguous. From germline, CDR1 is MGHDK and CDR2 SYGVNS. Trimming cost V 8 bases and J 0 bases, with 7 bases left between them. The CDR3 loop spans 12 amino acids. CDR3 region: CASADLNTEAFF. The CDR3 nucleotides read TGTGCCAGCGCTGACCTGAACACTGAAGCTTTCTTT.

The chain combines TRBV3-1 with TRBJ2-5, with 7 bases aligning to TRBD2. Per germline, CDR1 LGHDT and CDR2 YNNKEL (reference sequence). The CDR3 extends over 13 amino acids. V was clipped by 4 bases and J by 5 bases; unmatched bases: 4. CDR3 protein: CASSRGGVETQYF. The CDR3 region has the DNA TGTGCCAGCAGCCGCGGGGGTGTGGAGACCCAGTACTTC.

As to this clonotype: Relative to the germline gene, one junction end is altered; a read error may explain this. The chain joins TRBV10-3 to TRBJ2-7; 11 nucleotides line up with TRBD1. Germline V gene data show CDR1 as ENHRY and CDR2 as SYGVKD. The CDR3 has 17 amino acids. The CDR3 coding sequence is TGTGCCATCAGTGAGCCGGGACAGGGGGACCTTACCTACGAGCAGCACTTC. Its translation is CAISEPGQGDLTYEQHF.

The rearrangement uses TRBV7-8 and TRBJ1-5, with TRBD1 matching 8 bases. Germline loops: CDR1 SGHVS, CDR2 FQNEAQ. This CDR3 is 15 amino acids long. J was trimmed by 4 bases and V by 9 bases; bases with no gene match: 11. The CDR3 loop is CASSPHRGSNQPQHF. CDR3 nucleotides: TGTGCCAGTAGTCCCCACAGGGGGTCTAATCAGCCCCAGCATTTT. The entire variable domain, with the rest obtained from reference TRBV7-8 and TRBJ1-5, is as follows: GAGVSQSPRYKVAKRGQDVALRCDPISGHVSLFWYQQALGQGPEFLTYFQNEAQLDKSGLPSDRFFAERPEGSVSTLKIQRTQQEDSAVYLCASSPHRGSNQPQHFGDGTRLSIL.

This clonotype was observed at least ten times. The J gene is TRBJ1-4, the V gene TRBV29-1; a possible D gene is TRBD1 (5 bases). The CDR3 consists of 12 residues. The V gene's germline CDR1 is SQVTM and CDR2 ANQGSEA. Deletions cut 3 bases from V and 5 bases from J, with 7 bases between. The CDR3 nucleotides read TGCAGCGTTGAGGGACGAAATGAAAAACTGTTTTTT. It specifies CSVEGRNEKLFF.

This clonotype was counted between two and nine times. The rearrangement uses TRBV6-1 and TRBJ1-1; D is possibly TRBD1 (6 bases). The CDR3 is 14 amino acids. The V gene lost 2 bases and the J gene lost 7 bases, with 14 bases spanning the gap. The germline gives CDR1 MNHNS, CDR2 SASEGT. The CDR3 nucleotides are TGTGCCAGCAGTGAATCGACAGGATTCAGTGAAGCTTTCTTT. The encoded protein is CASSESTGFSEAFF.

This chain uses TRBV7-9 with TRBJ1-1; D unresolved. CDR1 and CDR2 (germline): SEHNR, FQNEAQ (reference sequence). Trimming pared 3 bases from V and 9 bases from J, leaving 14 bases between. This CDR3 comprises 13 residues. CDR3 amino acids: CASSLGVSRKAFF. In DNA form, the CDR3 reads TGTGCCAGCAGCTTGGGTGTCTCACGAAAAGCTTTCTTT.

A remark on this clonotype: The junction departs from the called germline gene at one end, perhaps through a read error. The chain combines TRBV10-3 with TRBJ2-7, with TRBD2 identical over 7 bases. Germline-derived CDR1 and CDR2 are ENHRY and SYGVKD. The CDR3 has 13 amino acids. DNA for the CDR3: TGTGTCATCTCTGAGCGGGAAACCTACGAGCAGTACTTC. Translating gives CVISERETYEQYF.

This clonotype came up a few times. This chain joins TRBV2 and TRBJ1-5; TRBD1 is a possible D gene (6 bases). CDR3 length: 15 amino acids. Between the trimmed V and J ends, which lost 5 bases and 0 bases, there was a span of 11 bases. Germline V gene lookup returns CDR1 SNHLY and CDR2 FYNNEI. CDR3 DNA sequence: TGTGCCAGCAGTCAGGACAGAGTTAGCAATCAGCCCCAGCATTTT. Protein sequence: CASSQDRVSNQPQHF.

To note about this clonotype: Germline is not matched at one junction end, which may reflect a read error. The chain is built from TRBV11-2 and TRBJ1-4; the match to TRBD1 covers 8 bases. The germline V gene encodes CDR1 SGHAT and CDR2 FQNNGV. The CDR3 sequence is 15 residues long. Written as DNA, the CDR3 is TGCGCCAGCAGCCAAGGACAGGGCTCGGGGGAAAAACTGTTTTTT. As protein: CASSQGQGSGEKLFF.